Presented here are 24 T cell receptor beta chains from one specimen sequenced in a study of blood T cell repertoires in COVID-19 (dated by TCRdb to about 2020). The library came from the immunoSEQ multiplex PCR assay. The table comes from immuneACCESS by way of TCRdb, which keeps in-frame sequences with V and J called. Part of the clones is missing from these tables; in studies checked, under half for an unresolved V gene and the rest for unknown reasons. Across this sample there are approximately 340,000 clones, with more than 85% seen only once. The ten largest clones take up about 0.83% of the sample. The specimen sequenced was PBMCs or T cells enriched from blood (not recorded which). The receptors here all came from a woman aged 40 to 50 who had been exposed to COVID-19.

The chain recombines TRBV5-1 with TRBJ2-5; D ambiguous. CDR3 size: 11 residues. Trimming shortened V by 4 bases and J by 2 bases, and 3 bases separated the two germline ends. Germline loops: CDR1 SGHRS, CDR2 YFSETQ. The CDR3 here is CASSPQETQYF. CDR3 DNA sequence: TGCGCCAGCAGCCCACAAGAGACCCAGTACTTC.

The chain employs TRBV5-3 and TRBJ1-4; perhaps TRBD1 as D (5 bases). TRBV5-3 is treated as an ORF (open reading frame) with a function not yet certain. There are 14 residues in the CDR3. V lost 2 bases and J lost 3, with 8 bases in between. The CDR3, as DNA: TGTGCCAGAAGCTTAGGGGCGTCTAATGAAAAACTGTTTTTT. Its translation is CARSLGASNEKLFF.

V usage is TRBV9 and J usage is TRBJ2-1, with a possible D match to TRBD1 (6 bases). Germline V gives CDR1 SGDLS, CDR2 YYNGEE. CDR3 length: 15 residues. V was trimmed by 3 bases and J by 10 bases, leaving 20 bases between them. CDR3 sequence: CASSAQTGHPREQFF. CDR3 nucleotides: TGTGCCAGCAGCGCACAAACGGGACACCCCAGGGAGCAGTTCTTC. The variable domain in full, with the rest retrieved from reference TRBV9 and TRBJ2-1, is DSGVTQTPKHLITATGQRVTLRCSPRSGDLSVYWYQQSLDQGLQFLIQYYNGEERAKGNILERFSAQQFPDLHSELNLSSLELGDSALYFCASSAQTGHPREQFFGPGTRLTVL.

The V gene is TRBV27, the J gene TRBJ1-5; D possibly corresponds to TRBD1 (6 bases). The CDR3 runs to 18 residues. The germline V gene encodes CDR1 MNHEY and CDR2 SMNVEV (reference sequence). V lost 6 bases and J 1 base, leaving 22 bases between the germline ends. The CDR3 DNA sequence: TGTGCCAGCAGGGCCCTGACAACAGGGTCAGAGAGCAATCAGCCCCAGCATTTT. It is translated as CASRALTTGSESNQPQHF.

The chain is built from TRBV7-2 and TRBJ2-5; TRBD2 matches 8 bases. The CDR3 contains 14 residues. Trimming at V came to 4 bases and at J to 3 bases, leaving 4 bases not matched to a gene. In germline, CDR1 is SGHTA, CDR2 FQGNSA. DNA for the CDR3: TGTGCCAGCAGCTACGGGACTAGAAAAGAGACCCAGTACTTC. It is translated as CASSYGTRKETQYF. The full variable domain, its missing parts supplied by reference TRBV7-2 and TRBJ2-5, is GAGVSQSPSNKVTEKGKDVELRCDPISGHTALYWYRQSLGQGLEFLIYFQGNSAPDKSGLPSDRFSAERTGGSVSTLTIQRTQQEDSAVYLCASSYGTRKETQYFGPGTRLLVL.

The rearrangement links TRBV20-1 to TRBJ2-3; tentative D call: TRBD2 (6 bases). Germline CDR1 DFQATT, CDR2 SNEGSKA (reference sequence). This CDR3 region has 14 residues. V lost 3 bases to trimming and J lost 2 bases, with 12 bases between them. CDR3 DNA sequence: TGCAGTGCTAGTCGGGGACTCTTCACAGATACGCAGTATTTT. Its translation is CSASRGLFTDTQYF.

V gene TRBV27 combines with J gene TRBJ2-1; D is uncertain. The CDR3 loop spans 14 amino acids. Germline CDR1 reads MNHEY; CDR2 reads SMNVEV (reference sequence). Deletions cut 0 bases from V and 5 bases from J, with 8 bases between. The CDR3 bases are TGTGCCAGCAGTTTATCGAGACTTAACAATGAGCAGTTCTTC. Amino acid sequence: CASSLSRLNNEQFF.

The chain recombines TRBV12-3 or TRBV12-4 with TRBJ1-1; D is perhaps TRBD1 (6 bases). This CDR3 contains 12 residues. Trimming removed 3 bases at V and 7 bases at J, with 9 bases between. CDR3 region: CASSFGQNEAFF. CDR3 nucleotide sequence: TGTGCCAGCAGTTTCGGACAGAATGAAGCTTTCTTT.

The V gene is TRBV19, the J gene TRBJ2-1; D may be TRBD2 (6 bases). The V gene's germline CDR1 is LNHDA and CDR2 SQIVND (reference sequence). Trimming removed 5 bases from V and 5 bases from J, with 25 bases in between. CDR3 length: 18 amino acids. The DNA of the CDR3 is TGTGCCAGTAGTGGGCTGCCACCCTCCAGCGGGCGACACAATGAGCAGTTCTTC. This translates into CASSGLPPSSGRHNEQFF. The full variable domain, completed using reference TRBV19 and TRBJ2-1, is DGGITQSPKYLFRKEGQNVTLSCEQNLNHDAMYWYRQDPGQGLRLIYYSQIVNDFQKGDIAEGYSVSREKKESFPLTVTSAQKNPTAFYLCASSGLPPSSGRHNEQFFGPGTRLTVL.

This clone appeared a few times. The genes are TRBV19 and TRBJ2-1; tentative D call: TRBD2 (5 bases). CDR1 and CDR2 (germline): LNHDA, SQIVND (reference sequence). The CDR3 runs 14 residues. V gave up 0 bases and J gave up 9 bases, with 12 bases separating them. The CDR3 sequence is CASSIERVNSEQFF. In DNA form, the CDR3 reads TGTGCCAGTAGTATAGAGCGGGTTAACAGTGAGCAGTTCTTC.

The CDR3 nucleotides are TGTGCCAGCAGGAACCACGGGACAGGGGGCACCGGGGAGCTGTTTTTT. This translates into CASRNHGTGGTGELFF. The V gene is TRBV7-3, the J gene TRBJ2-2, with TRBD1 matching over 11 bases. Per the germline V gene, CDR1 is SGHTA and CDR2 is FQGTGA. V lost 6 bases and J lost 4; bases outside the gene matches: 7. This CDR3 comprises 16 residues.

The V and J genes are TRBV5-6 and TRBJ2-2; D is ambiguous. The V end was cut by 5 bases, the J end by 2 bases, with 16 bases between. This CDR3 spans 16 amino acids. From germline, CDR1 is SGHDT and CDR2 YYEEEE. This chain's CDR3 is CASSNSLIGNTGELFF. For the CDR3, the DNA is TGTGCCAGCAGTAATTCTTTGATCGGTAACACCGGGGAGCTGTTTTTT.

The CDR3 DNA reads TGCGCCAGCAGCCAAGTGGCCAGTGGAGGGAACACTGAAGCTTTCTTT. Residues: CASSQVASGGNTEAFF. The rearrangement uses TRBV4-3 and TRBJ1-1; D gene uncertain. Trimming took off 1 base at V and 1 base at J, with 13 bases between the two ends. Germline CDR1 LGHNA, CDR2 YSLEER. The CDR3 is 16 amino acids.

The chain joins TRBV7-2 to TRBJ1-1, with 10 positions matching TRBD1. J gave up 10 bases and V 7 bases, and 9 bases lay outside the gene matches. Germline V CDR1 and CDR2: SGHTA, FQGNSA. This CDR3 region has 13 residues. CDR3 amino acids: CASNPTGGLRAFF. Here the CDR3 DNA reads TGTGCCAGCAACCCGACAGGGGGCCTTCGAGCTTTCTTT.

The V gene is TRBV6-5, the J gene TRBJ1-6; 8 bases line up with TRBD1. Germline CDR1 is MNHEY and CDR2 is SVGAGI. This CDR3 contains 14 residues. Trimming at V came to 6 bases and at J to 14 bases, leaving 12 bases not matched to a gene. The CDR3 DNA reads TGTGCCAGCAGGGGGACAGGTCCCAATTTCACCCTCCACTTT. It is translated as CASRGTGPNFTLHF.

The rearrangement joins TRBV30 to TRBJ1-1; D is unresolved. Germline V CDR1 and CDR2: GTSNPN, SVGIG (reference sequence). Trimming removed 8 bases at V and 0 bases at J, with 13 bases between. The CDR3 covers 13 residues. The CDR3 bases are TGTGCCCAAAACAGCCCATTGAACACTGAAGCTTTCTTT. Encoded protein: CAQNSPLNTEAFF.

This chain joins TRBV7-6 and TRBJ2-3; 10 nucleotides align to TRBD1. The CDR3 sequence is 17 residues long. The V gene end was trimmed by 1 base and the J gene end by 0 bases; junction bases not matched to a gene: 4. The germline V gene has CDR1 SGHVS and CDR2 FNYEAQ. The CDR3 sequence is CASSLGPGQGSTDTQYF. For the CDR3, the DNA is TGTGCCAGCAGCTTAGGGCCGGGACAGGGGAGCACAGATACGCAGTATTTT. The entire variable domain, with the rest obtained from reference TRBV7-6 and TRBJ2-3, is as follows: GAGVSQSPRYKVTKRGQDVALRCDPISGHVSLYWYRQALGQGPEFLTYFNYEAQQDKSGLPNDRFSAERPEGSISTLTIQRTEQRDSAMYRCASSLGPGQGSTDTQYFGPGTRLTVL.

This chain links TRBV9 with TRBJ1-2, with unresolved D. CDR1 and CDR2 (germline): SGDLS, YYNGEE. The V and J ends lost 0 bases and 7 bases respectively, with 10 bases between them. This CDR3 is 13 amino acids long. CDR3 nucleotide sequence: TGTGCCAGCAGCGTAGCTTTAAACAGTGGCTACACCTTC. Its protein is CASSVALNSGYTF.

J is TRBJ1-2 and V is TRBV24-1; 9 bases map to TRBD1. The CDR3 sequence is 17 residues long. Trimming removed 3 bases from V and 0 bases from J; junction bases left unmatched: 7. In germline, CDR1 is KGHDR, CDR2 SFDVKD. The CDR3 region is CATSDRTGGPANYGYTF. The CDR3 nucleotides read TGTGCCACCAGTGATCGAACAGGGGGCCCAGCTAACTATGGCTACACCTTC.

This clone was seen only once. This chain links TRBV6-1 with TRBJ2-6; tentatively, D is TRBD2 (5 bases). V was trimmed by 2 bases and J by 9 bases, leaving 5 bases between them. The CDR3 spans 12 residues. The germline CDR1 and CDR2 sequences are MNHNS and SASEGT. The CDR3 loop reads CASSERDNVLTF. Written as DNA, the CDR3 is TGTGCCAGCAGTGAACGGGACAACGTCCTGACTTTC.

Details on this clone: Because the CDR3's place on the DNA is in doubt, the DNA is left out and the CDR3 is given as listed by TCRdb. The chain links TRBV18 to TRBJ2-7; the tabulated D call, TRBD2, remains unverified against the DNA. Germline lookup yields CDR1 KGHSH and CDR2 LQKENI. The CDR3 is 18 amino acids in total, end residues counted. Here the CDR3 reads CASSLASAPAGVSYEQYF.

The V call is TRBV5-4, the J call TRBJ1-6, with D possibly being TRBD1 (6 bases). The CDR3 contains 16 residues. Germline assignment: CDR1 SGHNT and CDR2 YYREEE (reference sequence). V lost 0 bases to trimming and J lost 8 bases, with 15 bases between them. CDR3 in DNA: TGTGCCAGCAGCTTGGGTGGGACACCCGGGGATTCACCCCTCCACTTT. The encoded protein is CASSLGGTPGDSPLHF.

This clone came up once. J is TRBJ2-7 and V is TRBV10-3, with 9 bases that match TRBD1. Germline V gives CDR1 ENHRY, CDR2 SYGVKD. The CDR3 runs 14 residues. V lost 5 bases to trimming and J lost 3 bases; unmatched junction nucleotides: 5. The CDR3, as DNA: TGTGCCATCAGTAAGGGACAGGGAGACTACGAGCAGTACTTC. Residues: CAISKGQGDYEQYF.

This chain uses TRBV11-3 with TRBJ1-1; 11 bases align to TRBD1. V was pared by 4 bases and J by 5 bases, with 9 bases of the junction left unmatched. The CDR3 runs to 16 residues. Germline-derived CDR1 and CDR2 are SGHNT and YENEEA. In DNA form, the CDR3 reads TGTGCCAGCAGCTCCGGGACAGGGGGTTACGGGACTGAAGCTTTCTTT. Translation: CASSSGTGGYGTEAFF. Filled out from reference TRBV11-3 and TRBJ1-1, the complete variable domain reads EAGVVQSPRYKIIEKKQPVAFWCNPISGHNTLYWYLQNLGQGPELLIRYENEEAVDDSQLPKDRFSAERLKGVDSTLKIQPAELGDSAVYLCASSSGTGGYGTEAFFGQGTRLTVV.